Sequencing of this T cell receptor (beta chain) was carried out in a study of control samples from healthy donors and cancer patients. Germline V gene lookup returns CDR1 MDHEN and CDR2 SYDVKM. V lost 5 bases and J 2 bases, leaving 3 bases between the germline ends. This CDR3 has 11 residues. Using immunoSEQ multiplex PCR, the repertoire was profiled, and TCRdb retains in-frame clones only, with some absent. The sample lists approximately 120,000 clones, about 89% occurring once. V is TRBV28 and J is TRBJ1-2; D gene ambiguous. The sample comprised blood. The sequence was obtained from a woman in her forties or fifties in good health. The CDR3: CASSPNYGYTF. The CDR3 nucleotides read TGTGCCAGCAGTCCCAACTATGGCTACACCTTC.